Listed below are T cell receptor beta chains from one sample, sequenced in a study of control samples from healthy donors and cancer patients. The data were produced by immunoSEQ multiplex PCR, yet TCRdb's version contains in-frame clones alone and is incomplete. The data show around 80,000 clones, 91% seen once. Sequenced sample: blood. The receptors here all came from a man aged 45 to 65 in good health. The CDR3 runs from the conserved cysteine through the conserved F or W. A D gene is named only where the DNA matches it firmly. Not every row has a clone size; where given, it reads once, few, many or a size class.

clone size | J gene | V gene | CDR3 length | D gene | CDR3 protein | CDR3 DNA
. | TRBJ1-2 | TRBV10-3 | 16 | . | CAISDPVGGGGYGYTF | TGTGCCATCAGTGACCCCGTTGGGGGCGGAGGCTATGGCTACACCTTC
. | TRBJ1-1 | TRBV10-3 | 15 | TRBD1 | CAISKGQGPDTEAFF | TGTGCCATCAGTAAGGGACAGGGTCCGGACACTGAAGCTTTCTTT
few | TRBJ1-5 | TRBV6-5 | 13 | . | CASSRRGNQPQHF | TGTGCCAGCAGTCGACGGGGGAATCAGCCCCAGCATTTT
. | TRBJ1-1 | TRBV7-9 | 16 | TRBD1 | CASSLGPNRGRTEAFF | TGTGCCAGCAGCTTAGGCCCTAACAGGGGGCGAACTGAAGCTTTCTTT
. | TRBJ1-4 | TRBV19 | 13 | . | CASSLGPGEKLFF | TGTGCCAGTAGTTTAGGGCCGGGTGAAAAACTGTTTTTT
. | TRBJ2-6 | TRBV3-1/TRBV3-2 | 13 | . | CASRSSGANVLTF | TGTGCCAGCCGGAGCTCTGGGGCCAACGTCCTGACTTTC
. | TRBJ2-1 | TRBV10-3 | 11 | . | CAISELEWQFF | TGTGCCATCAGTGAGTTAGAGTGGCAGTTCTTC
few | TRBJ1-2 | TRBV2 | 14 | TRBD1 | CASRWTGEKGGYTF | TGTGCCAGCAGGTGGACAGGGGAAAAGGGTGGCTACACCTTC
. | TRBJ1-1 | TRBV5-6 | 14 | . | CASSLGFSNTEAFF | TGTGCCAGCAGCTTGGGGTTCTCTAACACTGAAGCTTTCTTT
. | TRBJ2-7 | TRBV6-2/TRBV6-3 | 15 | TRBD2 | CASSSLGTSIYEQYF | TGTGCCAGCAGTTCTCTCGGGACTAGTATCTACGAGCAGTACTTC
. | TRBJ1-1 | TRBV30 | 13 | . | CAWSHGMNTEAFF | TGTGCCTGGAGTCACGGAATGAACACTGAAGCTTTCTTT
. | TRBJ1-1 | TRBV19 | 15 | . | CASPGTQGPSTEAFF | TGTGCCAGTCCCGGGACCCAGGGTCCAAGCACTGAAGCTTTCTTT
once | TRBJ1-2 | TRBV5-1 | 13 | . | CASSLDTSGGYTF | TGCGCCAGCAGCTTGGACACCAGTGGAGGCTACACCTTC
once | TRBJ1-2 | TRBV24-1 | 14 | TRBD1 | CATSDWDRNYGYTF | TGTGCCACCAGTGATTGGGACAGAAACTATGGCTACACCTTC
. | TRBJ2-3 | TRBV5-4 | 13 | . | CASSPDSVGEQYF | TGTGCCAGCAGCCCGGACTCAGTCGGGGAGCAGTATTTT
. | TRBJ2-5 | TRBV5-6 | 15 | TRBD2 | CASSPSGGAGETQYF | TGTGCCAGCAGTCCTAGCGGGGGGGCCGGAGAGACCCAGTACTTC
. | TRBJ1-1 | TRBV14 | 13 | TRBD1 | CASSLIGTGTLLF | TGTGCCAGCAGCCTAATTGGGACAGGGACCCTCTTATTT
. | TRBJ1-2 | TRBV14 | 14 | . | CASSLQDSNYGYTF | TGTGCCAGCAGCCTTCAAGACTCAAACTATGGCTACACCTTC
once | TRBJ1-5 | TRBV5-1 | 15 | . | CASSLAGNSNQPQHF | TGCGCCAGCAGCTTGGCAGGGAATAGCAATCAGCCCCAGCATTTT
. | TRBJ1-1 | TRBV4-1 | 15 | . | CASSRTASLNTEAFF | TGCGCCAGCAGCCGCACAGCATCTCTGAACACTGAAGCTTTCTTT
. | TRBJ2-5 | TRBV5-8 | 17 | TRBD2 | CASSLGLAGAHQETQYF | TGTGCCAGCAGCTTGGGTCTAGCGGGGGCCCACCAAGAGACCCAGTACTTC
. | TRBJ1-4 | TRBV30 | 12 | . | CAWSKGNEKLFF | TGTGCCTGGAGTAAAGGAAATGAAAAACTGTTTTTT
. | TRBJ1-6 | TRBV30 | 16 | . | CAWRVEGTPNNSPLHF | TGTGCCTGGAGAGTCGAGGGGACCCCTAATAATTCACCCCTCCACTTT
. | TRBJ1-4 | TRBV30 | 14 | TRBD1 | CAWSPTGIGEKLFF | TGTGCCTGGAGCCCGACAGGGATTGGTGAAAAACTGTTTTTT
. | TRBJ1-6 | TRBV2 | 14 | TRBD1 | CASSPGQGLSPLHF | TGTGCCAGCAGTCCGGGACAGGGTCTATCACCCCTCCACTTT
. | TRBJ2-1 | TRBV4-3 | 14 | TRBD2 | CASSLLSGENEQFF | TGCGCCAGCAGCCTTCTCAGCGGGGAAAATGAGCAGTTCTTC
. | TRBJ1-2 | TRBV12-3/TRBV12-4 | 11 | . | CASSSRGGYTF | TGTGCCAGCAGTTCGAGGGGAGGCTACACCTTC
. | TRBJ1-3 | TRBV12-3/TRBV12-4 | 13 | . | CASSLRSGNTIYF | TGTGCCAGCAGTTTACGCTCTGGAAACACCATATATTTT
. | TRBJ2-2 | TRBV10-2 | 16 | . | CASRIQGTSNTGELFF | TGCGCCAGCAGGATACAAGGAACTTCTAACACCGGGGAGCTGTTTTTT
. | TRBJ1-2 | TRBV6-1 | 17 | TRBD1 | CASSEAKRDRRAYGYTF | TGTGCCAGCAGTGAAGCGAAGAGGGACAGGAGGGCCTATGGCTACACCTTC
. | TRBJ2-3 | TRBV19 | 15 | . | CASSIGGTSTDTQYF | TGTGCCAGTAGTATTGGAGGGACTAGCACAGATACGCAGTATTTT
few | TRBJ1-6 | TRBV15 | 16 | . | CATSRGPAINNSPLHF | TGTGCCACCAGCAGAGGTCCGGCTATAAATAATTCACCCCTCCACTTT
once | TRBJ2-5 | TRBV5-1 | 15 | . | CASSFAGAPQETQYF | TGCGCCAGCAGCTTCGCGGGGGCGCCCCAAGAGACCCAGTACTTC
. | TRBJ1-1 | TRBV5-1 | 13 | . | CASSLEGPDEAFF | TGCGCCAGCAGCTTGGAGGGACCGGACGAAGCTTTCTTT
. | TRBJ1-1 | TRBV5-1 | 16 | . | CASSLAGEGRDTEAFF | TGCGCCAGCAGCTTGGCAGGCGAGGGGAGGGACACTGAAGCTTTCTTT
. | TRBJ1-2 | TRBV10-1 | 15 | . | CASTQETEANYGYTF | TGCGCCAGCACCCAAGAGACAGAAGCTAACTATGGCTACACCTTC
once | TRBJ2-3 | TRBV25-1 | 10 | . | CASSDATQYF | TGTGCCAGCAGTGACGCTACGCAGTATTTT
few | TRBJ1-2 | TRBV2 | 13 | . | CASSSTGLYGYTF | TGTGCCAGCAGTTCGACAGGACTCTATGGCTACACCTTC
. | TRBJ1-2 | TRBV10-2 | 14 | . | CASSEQKRAGGYTF | TGCGCCAGCAGTGAACAGAAGAGGGCGGGCGGCTACACCTTC
. | TRBJ2-4 | TRBV5-6 | 13 | . | CASSFSAGNIQYF | TGTGCCAGCAGCTTTTCAGCTGGGAACATTCAGTACTTC
. | TRBJ2-7 | TRBV18 | 13 | TRBD1 | CASSRQGAREQYF | TGTGCCAGCTCACGACAGGGGGCGAGGGAGCAGTACTTC